This record looks at one TCR beta chain sequence and its context. Its antigen is as yet unknown. General study results and limits: In terms of TCR gene usage, tumor memory CD4+ T cells clustered together with blood and lymph node memory CD4+ cells, as well as with lymph node naive CD4+ cells. The larger cohort examined one V-J beta rearrangement, not whole repertoires.

Constant-region reverse primers amplified full-length variable regions, followed by semi-nested Nested Universal Primer A PCR. TCRdb reprocessed the 5' RACE reads with MiXCR, giving one entry per CDR3 protein. The sample includes about 61,000 distinct CDR3 sequences, about 31% of them seen just once. Sequenced input: tumor-infiltrating naive CD4+ T cells sorted from the breast tumor. Regarding subset: naive CD4+ T cells, CD4+CD45RA+CD25-. The TCR originated in a female donor with breast cancer.

The CDR3 coding sequence is TGCGCCAGCAGGCCCGGGACTACTGAAGAGACCCAGTACTTC. Its translation is CASRPGTTEETQYF. The chain links TRBV5-1 to TRBJ2-5; 7 bases align to TRBD2. The CDR3 sequence is 14 residues long. Germline CDR1 reads SGHRS; CDR2 reads YFSETQ. With 5 bases clipped from V and 3 bases from J, the junction kept 7 bases outside the gene matches.